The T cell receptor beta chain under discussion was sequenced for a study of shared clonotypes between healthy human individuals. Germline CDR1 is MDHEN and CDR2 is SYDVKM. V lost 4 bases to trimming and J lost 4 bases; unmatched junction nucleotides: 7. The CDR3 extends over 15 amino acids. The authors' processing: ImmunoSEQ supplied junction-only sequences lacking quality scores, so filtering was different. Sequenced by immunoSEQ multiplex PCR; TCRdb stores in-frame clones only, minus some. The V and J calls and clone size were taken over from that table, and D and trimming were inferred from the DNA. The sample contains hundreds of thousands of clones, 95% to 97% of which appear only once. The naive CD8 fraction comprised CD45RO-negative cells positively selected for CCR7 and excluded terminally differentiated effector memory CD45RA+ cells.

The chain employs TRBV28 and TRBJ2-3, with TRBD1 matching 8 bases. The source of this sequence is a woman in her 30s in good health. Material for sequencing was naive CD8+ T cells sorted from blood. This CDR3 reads CASSSGGGIPDTQYF. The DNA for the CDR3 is TGTGCCAGCAGTTCAGGGGGCGGTATCCCAGATACGCAGTATTTT.